This passage covers 10 T cell receptor beta chains from one sample sequenced in a study of cytomegalovirus exposure and HLA in healthy donors. Amplification used 60 Vbeta primers and 13 Jbeta primers. Sequencing was performed with immunoSEQ multiplex PCR; in TCRdb, only in-frame clones are kept and a portion is missing. The data show 150,000 or so clones, around 83% seen once. The specimen sequenced was PBMCs. The receptors were gathered from a middle-aged man in good health and CMV-seropositive.

CDR3: CASSFSNEQFF. In nucleotides, the CDR3 is TGTGCCAGCAGCTTTAGCAATGAGCAGTTCTTC. The chain combines TRBV5-4 with TRBJ2-1; D gene unclear. This CDR3 comprises 11 residues. Looked up from germline, CDR1 is SGHNT and CDR2 is YYREEE (reference sequence). Trimming pared 2 bases from V and 6 bases from J, leaving 3 bases between.

This clone was counted between two and nine times. V usage is TRBV6-1 and J usage is TRBJ2-7; TRBD1 aligns across 10 bases. V shed 5 bases, J shed 3 bases, and the junction held 7 bases outside the gene matches. The CDR3 loop spans 15 amino acids. The germline gives CDR1 MNHNS, CDR2 SASEGT. CDR3 coding DNA: TGTGCCAGCAGTCCCACCTGGACAGGGGGCTACGAGCAGTACTTC. It yields the protein CASSPTWTGGYEQYF.

The V call is TRBV5-1, the J call TRBJ1-3, with 11 bases identical to TRBD1. The CDR3 length is 15 residues. CDR1 SGHRS and CDR2 YFSETQ come from the germline V gene. With V trimmed by 0 bases and J by 7 bases, 3 bases remained unmatched. The CDR3 sequence is CASSLGTGGLNTIYF. The CDR3, as DNA: TGCGCCAGCAGCTTGGGGACAGGGGGCCTGAACACCATATATTTT.

V gene TRBV6-1 combines with J gene TRBJ2-1, with D possibly TRBD2 on 5 matching bases. Per the germline V gene, CDR1 is MNHNS and CDR2 is SASEGT. This CDR3 region has 13 residues. Deletions cut 8 bases from V and 6 bases from J, with 14 bases between. Here the CDR3 reads CASSLAHSNEQFF. CDR3 DNA: TGTGCCAGCTCCCTAGCTCACTCCAATGAGCAGTTCTTC.

This clone turned up a few times. This sequence joins TRBV2 and TRBJ2-7, with TRBD2 identical over 8 bases. V was clipped by 6 bases and J by 2 bases; unmatched bases: 9. The germline gives CDR1 SNHLY, CDR2 FYNNEI. CDR3 length: 15 amino acids. CDR3 amino acids: CASRESGGTAYEQYF. CDR3 coding DNA: TGTGCCAGCAGAGAAAGCGGGGGAACCGCCTACGAGCAGTACTTC. Full variable domain (outside the CDR3, taken from reference TRBV2 and TRBJ2-7): EPEVTQTPSHQVTQMGQEVILRCVPISNHLYFYWYRQILGQKVEFLVSFYNNEISEKSEIFDDQFSVERPDGSNFTLKIRSTKLEDSAMYFCASRESGGTAYEQYFGPGTRLTVT.

The genes are TRBV5-1 and TRBJ2-7; D might be TRBD1 (6 bases). The CDR3 runs to 14 residues. Germline V gene data show CDR1 as SGHRS and CDR2 as YFSETQ. Trimming removed 4 bases at V and 4 bases at J, with 15 bases between. The CDR3 region has the DNA TGCGCCAGCAGCCCCGGGACAAATTCGTACGAGCAGTACTTC. Its protein product is CASSPGTNSYEQYF. Drawing the rest from reference TRBV5-1 and TRBJ2-7, the complete variable domain is KAGVTQTPRYLIKTRGQQVTLSCSPISGHRSVSWYQQTPGQGLQFLFEYFSETQRNKGNFPGRFSGRQFSNSRSEMNVSTLELGDSALYLCASSPGTNSYEQYFGPGTRLTVT.

The rearrangement uses TRBV2 and TRBJ1-5; D unresolved. Between the trimmed V and J ends, which lost 3 bases and 3 bases, there was a span of 9 bases. The CDR3 consists of 14 residues. CDR1 and CDR2 from the germline V gene are SNHLY and FYNNEI. CDR3 sequence: CASSDSQYNQPQHF. In DNA form, the CDR3 reads TGTGCCAGCAGTGACAGTCAATACAATCAGCCCCAGCATTTT.

J is TRBJ2-7 and V is TRBV21-1; TRBD2 is the table's D call and was not checked against the DNA. TRBV21-1 is reported as a pseudogene. The CDR3 sequence is 17 residues long. The CDR3 spells CASSNSYAGGPYYEQYV. The CDR3 region has the DNA TGTGCCAGCAGCAATTCCTATGCGGGAGGCCCGTACTACGAGCAGTACGTC.

The genes are TRBV28 and TRBJ2-1; 9 nucleotides line up with TRBD1. The CDR3 extends over 16 amino acids. The V and J ends lost 7 bases and 6 bases, in that order; junction bases with no gene match: 13. The germline CDR1 and CDR2 sequences are MDHEN and SYDVKM. The CDR3: CASKINGGTGTNEQFF. The CDR3, as DNA: TGTGCCAGCAAAATCAATGGGGGGACAGGGACCAATGAGCAGTTCTTC.

The chain is built from TRBV9 and TRBJ1-2; TRBD1 is a possible D gene (5 bases). This CDR3 contains 14 residues. V lost 0 bases and J 2 bases, leaving 8 bases between the germline ends. Germline CDR1 is SGDLS and CDR2 is YYNGEE. CDR3 DNA: TGTGCCAGCAGCGTAGAGGAGGGGAACTATGGCTACACCTTC. It specifies CASSVEEGNYGYTF. Using reference TRBV9 and TRBJ1-2 for the parts outside the CDR3, the full variable domain is DSGVTQTPKHLITATGQRVTLRCSPRSGDLSVYWYQQSLDQGLQFLIQYYNGEERAKGNILERFSAQQFPDLHSELNLSSLELGDSALYFCASSVEEGNYGYTFGSGTRLTVV.